This TCR beta chain was documented in a study of T cells in Graves' hyperthyroidism and ophthalmopathy (dated by TCRdb to between 2019 and 2020). For context, the study as a whole: Peripheral blood was sampled at the time of initial diagnosis, prior to any treatment. A discovery cohort of roughly 100 patients, roughly 45 with Graves' ophthalmopathy and 55 to 60 with stable Graves' hyperthyroidism, was used to find distinguishing TCR V-J signatures. Prospective prediction of ophthalmopathy was tested in an independent validation cohort consisting of some 18 hyperthyroidism patients and over 15 patients who later progressed to ophthalmopathy. The 95 to 100 discovery patients were randomly divided into training and test sets at a 7:3 ratio. The study also compared thyroid tissue and blood T-cell repertoires from several Graves' hyperthyroidism patients. After blood sampling, hyperthyroidism patients were treated with methimazole at a starting dose of 30 mg daily, and ophthalmopathy patients were treated with high-dose intravenous methylprednisolone. According to the paper, TCR Vbeta CDR3 sequencing was carried out on more than 120 peripheral blood samples, which came from fewer than 50 ophthalmopathy, fewer than 80 hyperthyroidism and about 17 progressor patients.

In the ophthalmopathy patients, disease was moderately to severely active, with a Clinical Activity Score of 3 or more, a NOSPECS grade of 4 or more, and a duration of less than 3 months. Any patient with an uncontrolled infection, another autoimmune disease, pregnancy or lactation was excluded. Diagnoses were based on clinical symptoms, serum thyroxine and TRAb, thyroid ultrasound and orbital computed tomography. PBMCs were separated from around 9.1 ml of fresh peripheral blood using Ficoll-Paque density gradient centrifugation. Total RNA was extracted using Trizol reagent, and RNA quality was assessed on an Agilent 2100 Bioanalyzer. Taken from the germline V gene, the CDR1 and CDR2 loops are MNHNS and SASEGT. The CDR3 numbers 12 residues from cysteine through phenylalanine. The read is trimmed to its CDR3 DNA, 36 bases read in frame from base 1. V is shortened by 10 bases, J by 6 bases, and the region joining them spans 16 bases.

This clonotype was counted ten times or more. Its cognate antigen has yet to be identified. Per-nucleotide qualities are absent, and no much larger clonotype sits a single base away. The TCR beta CDR3 regions were amplified from the RNA transcripts. For the first round of RT-PCR on the TCR CDR3, the HTBI primer set was used together with the Qiagen OneStep RT-PCR kit. Libraries were constructed in a second round of multiplex PCR, after which size selection and purification were performed. Libraries were sequenced paired-end with 100 bp reads on an Illumina HiSeq2000. For the original study's pipeline: SOAPnuke was used to process the raw data, throwing out any read that contained adapters or uncalled bases, had a mean Phred below 15, or lacked an exact constant-primer or identifier match. COPE v1.2.5 was used to merge high-quality paired reads, and clonotypes were defined as unique nucleotide sequences. MiTCR v1.1 was used to align clonotypes to the IMGT TRBV, TRBD and TRBJ reference segments. Only V-J combinations with frequency above 0.0001, covering roughly 99% of repertoires, were analysed. The TCS score was defined as the ratio of F50 (clonal expansion) to E x V (chaos), calculated using BLOSUM62-based TCRdist between CDR3 peptides within each V-J. Welch's t-statistics and random forest reduced around 510 V-J features to 13, which were used in a naive Bayes classifier (R e1071). TCRdb itself trimmed the public reads at Q25 with fastp, ran MiXCR and retained productive beta chains. Each entry merges the rows of one CDR3 protein and shows their most common DNA and genes. TCRdb's processing, not the authors' own work, is the source of the V and J calls. For this sample the table gives roughly 520,000 distinct CDR3 sequences, of which approximately 25% were detected only once. The top ten clonotypes cover 11% of the sample.

What the authors observed across the whole study: In validation, the model predicted progression to ophthalmopathy a median of approximately 6.3 months before onset, with approximately 71% sensitivity and about 75% specificity. Sample size was not statistically predetermined, and investigators were not blinded to group allocation. Most expanded thyroid clonotypes (frequency above 0.001) were also detected in blood, a finding suggesting that blood repertoires may reflect thyroid immune responses. In cross-validation, a model built on a 13 V-J signature told ophthalmopathy apart from stable hyperthyroidism with about 90% sensitivity and around 84% specificity, and in testing the same model reached 80%/75%.

The chain employs TRBV6-1 and TRBJ2-7, with the D gene tentatively TRBD1 or TRBD2, based on 5 matching bases in each. This sequence was found in a woman aged 25-40 years with Graves' ophthalmopathy. The source material was blood. The DNA reads as follows: TGTGCCACCAGGGCGGGCACCCCCGAGCAGTACTTC. Its protein reads: CATRAGTPEQYF.